The present entry profiles one TCR beta chain with its context. Its matching antigen is unknown. The data were obtained in a study of cytomegalovirus exposure and HLA in healthy donors. Study-level points and caveats: There were some public TCRs occurring in many donors, but most TCR sequences were rare. The listing of 150 to 200 TCR beta chains classed them as cytomegalovirus-associated. Analyzed later, most CMV-associated TCR beta chains appeared HLA-restricted.

This CDR3 is 17 amino acids long. Germline lookup yields CDR1 MNHEY and CDR2 SMNVEV (reference sequence). PCR was performed using 60 Vbeta and 13 Jbeta primers. In the original workflow: Unique TCR beta chains numbered approximately 80 million in a later analysis, with approximately 10 million shared. Using immunoSEQ multiplex PCR, the repertoire was profiled, and TCRdb retains in-frame clones only, with some absent. D and trimming were read from the DNA, whereas the V and J calls and clone size are those reported in that table. The sample consists of over 65,000 clones, over 75% of them appearing once.

The sequencing input was PBMCs. The sequence derives from a man over 45 in good health and CMV-seronegative. The gene calls are TRBV27 and TRBJ2-5; 7 nucleotides agree with TRBD1. The J call is uncertain, as TRBJ2-7 better fits the DNA end. CDR3 amino acids: CASSLYRTGEKRSEQYF. As DNA, the CDR3 is TGTGCCAGCAGTTTATATCGTACAGGGGAAAAGAGAAGCGAGCAGTACTTC.